This T cell receptor (beta chain) was observed in a study of blood T cell repertoires in COVID-19. The wider study: Samples came from the United States, Italy and Spain, spanning acute and convalescent COVID-19. Sources were T cells, B-cell-depleted T cells, or PBMCs; the material itself was cDNA or gDNA.

V lost 3 bases to trimming and J lost 7 bases; unmatched junction nucleotides: 10. This CDR3 has 16 residues. Germline lookup yields CDR1 SGHRS and CDR2 YFSETQ. Original analysis: Amplification with reference gene primers provided the estimates of nucleated cell counts. Measured with immunoSEQ multiplex PCR; TCRdb has only the in-frame clones, and not every one. D and trimming come from the DNA, and the V and J calls and clone size come from that table. The sample holds 150,000 to 200,000 clones, about four fifths seen once. The chain combines TRBV5-1 with TRBJ2-1; TRBD2 aligns across 10 bases. This clonotype was sampled from a man aged 60-69 years with active or convalescent COVID-19. The sample was peripheral blood. The CDR3 DNA is TGCGCCAGCAGCTCCTCACTAGCGGGGACGGGGAATGAGCAGTTCTTC. This sequence encodes CASSSSLAGTGNEQFF.